The TCR beta chain described here comes from a study of a mutant IDH1 vaccine in newly diagnosed glioma. Overall study: Of treated patients, around 62% were men and about 38% women, averaging roughly 42 years.

The CDR3 runs 8 residues. The germline V and J ends were trimmed by 3 bases and 7 bases, with 0 bases remaining between them. Germline V lookup: CDR1 SQVTM, CDR2 ANQGSEA. Assay: immunoSEQ multiplex PCR; the TCRdb copy retains only in-frame clones and omits some. Of tens of thousands of clones in the sample, over 75% were seen once. Noted time point: week 47, end of study. Alongside topical imiquimod, each dose of vaccine comprised 300 ug of mutant IDH1 20-mer peptide. Details on this clone: Its target is unknown.

The sequences come from PBMCs, collected from a glioma patient whose treatment included an IDH1 peptide vaccine. The sequence came from a woman aged 40 to 50 with glioma. Some clones in this sample may be carry-over from other donors' samples. The gene calls are TRBV29-1 and TRBJ1-2; D remains unclear. DNA for the CDR3: TGCAGCGTTGATGGCTACACCTTC. It translates to CSVDGYTF.